This T cell receptor (beta chain) is from a study of graft-versus-host responses after intestinal transplantation. Across the study: Recipients obtained multivisceral, liver-intestinal, or isolated intestinal transplants. Tacrolimus plus steroids were given to all recipients for about three years, preceded by anti-thymocyte globulin induction.

V was shortened by 3 bases and J by 3 bases, with 14 bases between the two germline ends. Germline V lookup: CDR1 MDHEN, CDR2 SYDVKM. The CDR3 sequence is 15 residues long. Concerning this clone: What it binds is not known.

Only in-frame clones appear in the TCRdb table, and some are missing; sequencing was by immunoSEQ multiplex PCR. Of about 51,000 clones listed, about 89% were seen once; the top ten hold 0.5% to 0.65%. The V gene is TRBV28, the J gene TRBJ1-1; a possible D gene is TRBD1 (5 bases). The source is a human donor who was the organ donor for an intestinal transplant. The sequencing used unstimulated CD4+ T cells sorted from spleen or lymph node cells, collected before transplant. The CDR3 loop is CASSFAGVGDTEAFF. CDR3 DNA: TGTGCCAGCAGTTTCGCGGGGGTTGGCGACACTGAAGCTTTCTTT.